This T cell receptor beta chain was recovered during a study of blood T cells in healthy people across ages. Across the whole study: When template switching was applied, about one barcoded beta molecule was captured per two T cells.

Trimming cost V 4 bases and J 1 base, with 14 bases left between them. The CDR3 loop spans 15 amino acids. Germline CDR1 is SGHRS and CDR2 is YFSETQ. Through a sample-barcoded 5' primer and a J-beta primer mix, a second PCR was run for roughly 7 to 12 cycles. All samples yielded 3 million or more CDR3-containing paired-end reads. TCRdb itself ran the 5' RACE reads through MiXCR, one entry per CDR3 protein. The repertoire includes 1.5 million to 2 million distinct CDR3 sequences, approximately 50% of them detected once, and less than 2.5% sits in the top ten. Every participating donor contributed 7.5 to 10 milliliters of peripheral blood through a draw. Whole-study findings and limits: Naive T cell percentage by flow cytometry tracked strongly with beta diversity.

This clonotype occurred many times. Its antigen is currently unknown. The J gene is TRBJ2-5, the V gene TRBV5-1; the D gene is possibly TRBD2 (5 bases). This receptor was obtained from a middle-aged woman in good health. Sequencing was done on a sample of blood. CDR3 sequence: CASSPEASSQETQYF. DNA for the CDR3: TGCGCCAGCAGCCCGGAGGCTAGTAGCCAAGAGACCCAGTACTTC.